This T cell receptor beta chain was observed in a study of blood T cell repertoires in COVID-19. Across the whole study: Samples came from the United States, Italy and Spain, spanning acute and convalescent COVID-19.

Seattle participants joined during active infection and were tracked over time. Libraries were prepared by immunoSEQ multiplex PCR; TCRdb keeps only in-frame clonotypes and omits some of them. The sample carries approximately 13,000 clones, 70% to 80% recorded once. The material sequenced was peripheral blood. The TCR comes from a man aged 55 to 70 with COVID-19, enrolled during active disease.

CDR3: CASSFGSPGYTF. Here the CDR3 DNA reads TGCGCCAGCAGCTTCGGTTCGCCTGGCTACACCTTC. The chain uses TRBV5-1 and TRBJ1-2, with D unresolved. Germline V gene lookup returns CDR1 SGHRS and CDR2 YFSETQ. V lost 2 bases, J lost 7 bases, and 9 bases lay in between. The CDR3 is made up of 12 amino acids.